The following is a T cell receptor beta chain sequence with its context. Produced via immunoSEQ multiplex PCR; TCRdb's table is partial and in-frame only. Seen here are 40,000 to 55,000 clones, approximately 92% observed once, and the top ten hold 1% to 1.5%. These data belong to a study of T cell changes during pregnancy in multiple sclerosis. Trimming cost V 10 bases and J 5 bases, with 14 bases left between them. CDR3 length: 13 amino acids. CDR1 is WSHSY and CDR2 is SAAADI in the germline V gene. The chain carries TRBV10-2 and TRBJ1-4, with unresolved D. This clonotype originated in a female donor with multiple sclerosis, enrolled in a pregnancy study. Sequences were obtained from peripheral blood. In nucleotides, the CDR3 is TGCGCCACCCTCCGGGAAGAGAATGAAAAACTGTTTTTT. It yields the protein CATLREENEKLFF.